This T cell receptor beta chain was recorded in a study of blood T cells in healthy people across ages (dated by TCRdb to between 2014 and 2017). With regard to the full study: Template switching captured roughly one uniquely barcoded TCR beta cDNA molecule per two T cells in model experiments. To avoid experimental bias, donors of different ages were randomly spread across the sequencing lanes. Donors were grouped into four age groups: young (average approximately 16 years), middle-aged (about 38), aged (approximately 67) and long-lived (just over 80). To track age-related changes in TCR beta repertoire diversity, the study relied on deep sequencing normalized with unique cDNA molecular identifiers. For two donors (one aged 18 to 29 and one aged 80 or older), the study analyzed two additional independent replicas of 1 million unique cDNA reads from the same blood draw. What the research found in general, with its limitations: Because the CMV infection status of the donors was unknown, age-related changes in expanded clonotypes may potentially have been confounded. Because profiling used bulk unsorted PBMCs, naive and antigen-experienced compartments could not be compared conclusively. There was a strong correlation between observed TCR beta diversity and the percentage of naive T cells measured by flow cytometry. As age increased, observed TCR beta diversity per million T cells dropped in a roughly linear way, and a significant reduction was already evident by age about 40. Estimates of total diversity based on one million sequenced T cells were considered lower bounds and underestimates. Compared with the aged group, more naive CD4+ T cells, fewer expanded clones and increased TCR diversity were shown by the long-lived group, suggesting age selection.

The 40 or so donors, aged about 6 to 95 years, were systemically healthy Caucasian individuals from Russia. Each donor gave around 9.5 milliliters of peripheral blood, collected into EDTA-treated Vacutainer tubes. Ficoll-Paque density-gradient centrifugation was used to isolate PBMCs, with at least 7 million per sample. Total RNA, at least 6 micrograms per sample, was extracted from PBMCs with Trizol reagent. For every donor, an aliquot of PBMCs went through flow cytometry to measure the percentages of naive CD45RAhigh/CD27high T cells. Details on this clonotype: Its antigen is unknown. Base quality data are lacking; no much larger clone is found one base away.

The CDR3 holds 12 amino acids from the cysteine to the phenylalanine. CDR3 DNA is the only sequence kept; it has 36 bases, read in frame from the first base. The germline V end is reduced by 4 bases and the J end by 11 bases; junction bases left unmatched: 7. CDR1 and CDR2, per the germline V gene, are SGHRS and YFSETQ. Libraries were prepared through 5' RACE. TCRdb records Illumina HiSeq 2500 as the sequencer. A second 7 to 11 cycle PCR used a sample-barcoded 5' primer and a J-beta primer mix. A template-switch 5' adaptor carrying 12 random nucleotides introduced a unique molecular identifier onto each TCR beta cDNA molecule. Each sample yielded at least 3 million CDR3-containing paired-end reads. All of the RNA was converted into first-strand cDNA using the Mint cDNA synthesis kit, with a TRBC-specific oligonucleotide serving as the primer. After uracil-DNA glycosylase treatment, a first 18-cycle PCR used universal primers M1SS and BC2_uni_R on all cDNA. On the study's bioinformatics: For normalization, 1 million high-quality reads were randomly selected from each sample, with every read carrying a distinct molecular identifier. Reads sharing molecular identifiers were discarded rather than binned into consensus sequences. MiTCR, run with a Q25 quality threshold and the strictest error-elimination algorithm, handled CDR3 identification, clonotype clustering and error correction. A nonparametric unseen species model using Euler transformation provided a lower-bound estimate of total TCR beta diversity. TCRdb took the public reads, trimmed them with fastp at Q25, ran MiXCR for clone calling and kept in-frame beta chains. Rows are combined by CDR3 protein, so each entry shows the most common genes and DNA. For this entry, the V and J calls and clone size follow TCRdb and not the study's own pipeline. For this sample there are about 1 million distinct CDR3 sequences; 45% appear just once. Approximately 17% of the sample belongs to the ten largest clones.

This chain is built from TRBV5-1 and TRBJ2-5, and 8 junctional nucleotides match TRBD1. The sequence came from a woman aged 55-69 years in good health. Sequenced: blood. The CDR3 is CASSDGQGGQYF. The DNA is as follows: TGCGCCAGCAGCGACGGACAGGGCGGGCAGTACTTC.